This T cell receptor (beta chain) was captured in a study of tumor T cells in aggressive B-cell lymphoma. CDR3 length: 13 amino acids. The J segment lost 8 bases and the V segment lost 6 bases, leaving 7 bases of the junction unmatched. Germline loops: CDR1 MNHNS, CDR2 SASEGT. Only in-frame clones appear in the TCRdb table, and some are missing; sequencing was by immunoSEQ multiplex PCR. Among around 4,500 clones, 81% were seen once, and the ten largest hold 4.7%. The TCR comes from an adult with diffuse large B cell lymphoma. The chain links TRBV6-1 to TRBJ1-2, with TRBD1 matching over 9 bases. The sample taken for sequencing was tumor tissue. The DNA of the CDR3 is TGTGCCAGCAGGGAACAGGGGGCTGGAGGCTACACCTTC. It encodes CASREQGAGGYTF.